The present TCR beta chain was sequenced within a study of cytomegalovirus exposure and HLA in healthy donors. Study-level points and caveats: Sequencing probably produced one cluster of sequence variants that were highly shared. A later analysis reportedly found fewer N-insertions in an Asian-associated ancestry cluster than the roughly 670-donor mean.

Primers for the PCR totalled 60 Vbeta and 13 Jbeta. TCRdb's copy holds only in-frame clones and misses some; the assay was immunoSEQ multiplex PCR. Of more than 150,000 clones listed, 82% are singletons. Turning to this clone: Its specificity is not known. A junction end diverges from the germline sequence, so it may reflect a read error.

The sequencing sample was made of PBMCs. The source of this sequence is a man aged 35 to 55 in good health and CMV-seronegative.

The CDR3 bases are TGTGCCAGCGGTTACGCAGGATCCAAATACAATGAGCAGTTCTTC. It specifies CASGYAGSKYNEQFF. This chain links TRBV6-5 with TRBJ2-1; D gene ambiguous. CDR3 length: 15 amino acids. Germline assignment: CDR1 MNHEY and CDR2 SVGAGI.